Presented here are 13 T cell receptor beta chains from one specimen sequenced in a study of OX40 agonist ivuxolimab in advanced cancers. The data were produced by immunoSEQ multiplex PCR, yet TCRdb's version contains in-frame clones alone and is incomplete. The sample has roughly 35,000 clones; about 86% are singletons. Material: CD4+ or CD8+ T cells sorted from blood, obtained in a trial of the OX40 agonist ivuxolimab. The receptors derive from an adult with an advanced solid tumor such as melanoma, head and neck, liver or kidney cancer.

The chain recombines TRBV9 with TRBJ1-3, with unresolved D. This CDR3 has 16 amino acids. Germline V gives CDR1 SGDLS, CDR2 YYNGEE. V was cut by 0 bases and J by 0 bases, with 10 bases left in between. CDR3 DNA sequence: TGTGCCAGCAGCGTAGGTATCAGCCTCTCTGGAAACACCATATATTTT. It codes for CASSVGISLSGNTIYF.

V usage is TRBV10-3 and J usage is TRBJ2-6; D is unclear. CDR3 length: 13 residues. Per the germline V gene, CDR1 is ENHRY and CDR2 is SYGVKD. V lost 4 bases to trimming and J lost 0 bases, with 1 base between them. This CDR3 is CAISGSGANVLTF. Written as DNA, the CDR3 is TGTGCCATCAGTGGCTCTGGGGCCAACGTCCTGACTTTC.

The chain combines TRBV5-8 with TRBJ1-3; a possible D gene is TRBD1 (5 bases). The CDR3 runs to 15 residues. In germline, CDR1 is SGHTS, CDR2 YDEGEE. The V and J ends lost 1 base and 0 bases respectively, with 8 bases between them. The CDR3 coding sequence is TGTGCCAGCAGCTTGCAGGGAGACTCTGGAAACACCATATATTTT. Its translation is CASSLQGDSGNTIYF.

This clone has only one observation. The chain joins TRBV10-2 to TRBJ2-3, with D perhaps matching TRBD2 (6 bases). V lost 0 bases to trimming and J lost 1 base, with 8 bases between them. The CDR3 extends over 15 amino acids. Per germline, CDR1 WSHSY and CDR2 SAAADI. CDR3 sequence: CASSESRERTDTQYF. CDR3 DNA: TGCGCCAGCAGTGAGTCCCGGGAGCGCACAGATACGCAGTATTTT.

In nucleotides, the CDR3 is TGTGCCAGCAGCTTAAGCTACTCCCGGCAGTACTTC. Its translation is CASSLSYSRQYF. The genes are TRBV5-4 and TRBJ2-7; D unresolved. V gave up 2 bases and J gave up 9 bases, with 12 bases separating them. Germline V CDR1 and CDR2: SGHNT, YYREEE (reference sequence). The CDR3 is 12 amino acids.

This CDR3 is CASSPLDRGQNTEAFF. The DNA of the CDR3 is TGTGCCAGCTCACCCCTGGACAGGGGCCAGAACACTGAAGCTTTCTTT. The chain has TRBV18 and TRBJ1-1; 9 bases are shared with TRBD1. CDR1 and CDR2 (germline): KGHSH, LQKENI. Trimming removed 3 bases from V and 1 base from J; junction bases left unmatched: 6. This CDR3 has 16 amino acids.

The CDR3 loop reads CASSLGTRSSEQYF. DNA for the CDR3: TGTGCCAGCAGTTTAGGGACGCGGTCTTCCGAGCAGTACTTC. The rearrangement links TRBV28 to TRBJ2-5; the D call may be TRBD1 or TRBD2 (5 bases each). The end of the DNA aligns better with TRBJ2-7, so the J call may be wrong. Per germline, CDR1 MDHEN and CDR2 SYDVKM. The CDR3 runs to 14 residues.

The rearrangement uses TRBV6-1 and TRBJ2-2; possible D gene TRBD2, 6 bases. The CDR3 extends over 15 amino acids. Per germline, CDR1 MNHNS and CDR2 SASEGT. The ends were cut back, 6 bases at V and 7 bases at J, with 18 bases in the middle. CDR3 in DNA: TGTGCCAGCAGGGGGCGGGGTGGGCAAAGCGGGGAGCTGTTTTTT. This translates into CASRGRGGQSGELFF.

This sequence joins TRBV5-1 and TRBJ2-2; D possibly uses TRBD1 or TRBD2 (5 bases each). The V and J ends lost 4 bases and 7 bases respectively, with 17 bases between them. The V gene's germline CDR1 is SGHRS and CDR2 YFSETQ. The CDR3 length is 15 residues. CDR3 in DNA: TGCGCCAGCAGCCGGGACGATCGCTTCGGCGGGGAGCTGTTTTTT. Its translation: CASSRDDRFGGELFF. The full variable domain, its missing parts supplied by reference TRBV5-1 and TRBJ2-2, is KAGVTQTPRYLIKTRGQQVTLSCSPISGHRSVSWYQQTPGQGLQFLFEYFSETQRNKGNFPGRFSGRQFSNSRSEMNVSTLELGDSALYLCASSRDDRFGGELFFGEGSRLTVL.

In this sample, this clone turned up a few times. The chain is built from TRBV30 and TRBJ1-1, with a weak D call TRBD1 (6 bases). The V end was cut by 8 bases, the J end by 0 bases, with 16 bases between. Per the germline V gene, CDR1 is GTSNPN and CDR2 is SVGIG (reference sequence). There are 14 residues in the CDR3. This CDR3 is CAHTGQTMNTEAFF. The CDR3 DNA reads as TGTGCCCACACTGGACAGACCATGAACACTGAAGCTTTCTTT.

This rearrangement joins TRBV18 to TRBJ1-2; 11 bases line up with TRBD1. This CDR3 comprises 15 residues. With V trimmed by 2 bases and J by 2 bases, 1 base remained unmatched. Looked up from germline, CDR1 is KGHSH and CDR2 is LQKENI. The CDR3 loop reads CASSPWDRGNYGYTF. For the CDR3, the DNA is TGTGCCAGCTCACCATGGGACAGGGGGAACTATGGCTACACCTTC.

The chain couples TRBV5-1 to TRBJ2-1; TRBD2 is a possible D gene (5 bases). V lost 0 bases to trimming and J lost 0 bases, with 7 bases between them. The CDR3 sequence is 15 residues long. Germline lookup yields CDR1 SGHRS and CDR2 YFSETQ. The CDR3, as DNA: TGCGCCAGCAGCTTGGTCGGACTCTCCTACAATGAGCAGTTCTTC. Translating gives CASSLVGLSYNEQFF.

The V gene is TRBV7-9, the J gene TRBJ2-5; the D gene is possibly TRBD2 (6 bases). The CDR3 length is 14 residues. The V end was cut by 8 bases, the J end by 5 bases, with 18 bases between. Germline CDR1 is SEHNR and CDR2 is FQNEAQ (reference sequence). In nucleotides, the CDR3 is TGTGCCAGCGGAACAACCGGGGGTGGGGAGACCCAGTACTTC. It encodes CASGTTGGGETQYF.